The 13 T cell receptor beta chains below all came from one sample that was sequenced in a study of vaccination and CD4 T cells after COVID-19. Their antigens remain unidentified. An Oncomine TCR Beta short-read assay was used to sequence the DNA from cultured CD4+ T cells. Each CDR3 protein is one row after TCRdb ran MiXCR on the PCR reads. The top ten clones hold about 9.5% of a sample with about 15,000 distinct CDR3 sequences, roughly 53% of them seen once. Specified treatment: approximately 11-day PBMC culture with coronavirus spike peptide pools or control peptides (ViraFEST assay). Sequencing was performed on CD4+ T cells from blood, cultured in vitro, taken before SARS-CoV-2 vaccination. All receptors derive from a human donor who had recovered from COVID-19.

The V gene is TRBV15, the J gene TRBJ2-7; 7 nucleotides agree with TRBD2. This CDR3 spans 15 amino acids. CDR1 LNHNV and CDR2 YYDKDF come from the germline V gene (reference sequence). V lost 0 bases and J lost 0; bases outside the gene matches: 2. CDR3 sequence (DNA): TGTGCCACCAGCAGAGAAGCGGGACTCTCCTACGAGCAGTACTTC. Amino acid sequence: CATSREAGLSYEQYF. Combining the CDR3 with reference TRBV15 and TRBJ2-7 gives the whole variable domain DAMVIQNPRYQVTQFGKPVTLSCSQTLNHNVMYWYQQKSSQAPKLLFHYYDKDFNNEADTPDNFQSRRPNTSFCFLDIRSPGLGDTAMYLCATSREAGLSYEQYFGPGTRLTVT.

The CDR3 DNA reads as TGTGCCACCAGCAGAGCGGGAGGTACGCAGTATTTT. Translation gives CATSRAGGTQYF. The chain carries TRBV15 and TRBJ2-3, with TRBD2 matching 7 bases. The ends lost 1 base at V and 8 bases at J; junction bases unmatched: 0. The germline gives CDR1 LNHNV, CDR2 YYDKDF (reference sequence). There are 12 residues in the CDR3.

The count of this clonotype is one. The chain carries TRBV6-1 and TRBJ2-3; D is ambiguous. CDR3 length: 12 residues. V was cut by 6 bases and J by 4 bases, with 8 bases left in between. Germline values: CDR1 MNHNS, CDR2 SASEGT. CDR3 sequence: CASSLEADTQYF. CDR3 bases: TGTGCCAGCAGCTTAGAGGCAGATACGCAGTATTTT.

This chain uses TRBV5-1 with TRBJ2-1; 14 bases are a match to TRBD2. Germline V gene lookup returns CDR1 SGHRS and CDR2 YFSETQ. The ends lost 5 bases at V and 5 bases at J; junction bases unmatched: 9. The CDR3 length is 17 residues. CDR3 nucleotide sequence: TGCGCCAGCAGTCGAGAGGGACTAGCGGGAGCCAACAATGAGCAGTTCTTC. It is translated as CASSREGLAGANNEQFF.

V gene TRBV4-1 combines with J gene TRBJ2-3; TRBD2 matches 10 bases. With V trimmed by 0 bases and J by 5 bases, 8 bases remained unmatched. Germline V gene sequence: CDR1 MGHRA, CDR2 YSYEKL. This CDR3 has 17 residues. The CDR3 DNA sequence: TGCGCCAGCAGCCAAGATCGGCTAGCGGGAGTTAGAGATACGCAGTATTTT. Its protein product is CASSQDRLAGVRDTQYF.

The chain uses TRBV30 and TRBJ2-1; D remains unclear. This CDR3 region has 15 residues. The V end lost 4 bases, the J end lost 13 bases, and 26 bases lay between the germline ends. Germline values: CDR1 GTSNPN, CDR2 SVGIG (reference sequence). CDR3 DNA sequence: TGTGCCTGGACTTTGACCCTTAACGGACCTACCGCTCAGTTCTTC. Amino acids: CAWTLTLNGPTAQFF.

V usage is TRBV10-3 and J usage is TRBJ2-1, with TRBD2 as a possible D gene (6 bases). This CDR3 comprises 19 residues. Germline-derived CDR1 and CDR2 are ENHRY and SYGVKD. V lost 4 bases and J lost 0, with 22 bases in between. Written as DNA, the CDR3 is TGTGCCATCAGTGCAGCGCTTGGACGGGGAGGATACTCCTACAATGAGCAGTTCTTC. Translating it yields CAISAALGRGGYSYNEQFF.

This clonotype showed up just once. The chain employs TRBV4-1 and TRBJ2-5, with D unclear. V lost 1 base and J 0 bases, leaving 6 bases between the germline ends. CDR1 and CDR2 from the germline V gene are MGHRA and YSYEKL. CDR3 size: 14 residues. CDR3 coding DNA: TGCGCCAGCAGCCAAGCACAGTACCAAGAGACCCAGTACTTC. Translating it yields CASSQAQYQETQYF.

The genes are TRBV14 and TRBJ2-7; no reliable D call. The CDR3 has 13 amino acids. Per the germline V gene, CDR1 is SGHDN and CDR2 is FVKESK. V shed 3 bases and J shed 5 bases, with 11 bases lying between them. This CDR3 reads CASSHLNVDEQYF. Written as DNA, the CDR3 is TGTGCCAGCAGCCATCTTAATGTCGACGAGCAGTACTTC.

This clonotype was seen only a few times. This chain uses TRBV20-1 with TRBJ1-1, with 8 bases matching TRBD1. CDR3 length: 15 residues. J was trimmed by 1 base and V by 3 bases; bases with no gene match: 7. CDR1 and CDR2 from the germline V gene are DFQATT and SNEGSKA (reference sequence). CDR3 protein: CSASARTGTNTEAFF. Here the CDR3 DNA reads TGCAGTGCTAGCGCCCGGACAGGGACGAACACTGAAGCTTTCTTT.

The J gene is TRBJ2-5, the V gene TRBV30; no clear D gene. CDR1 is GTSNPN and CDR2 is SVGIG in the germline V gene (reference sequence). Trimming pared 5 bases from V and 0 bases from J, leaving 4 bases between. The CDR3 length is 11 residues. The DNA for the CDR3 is TGTGCCTGGGACCACCAAGAGACCCAGTACTTC. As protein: CAWDHQETQYF.

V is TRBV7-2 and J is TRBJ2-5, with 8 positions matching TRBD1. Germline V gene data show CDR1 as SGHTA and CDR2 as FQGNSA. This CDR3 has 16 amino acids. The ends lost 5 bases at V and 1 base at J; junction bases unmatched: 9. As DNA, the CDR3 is TGTGCCAGCAGCCTAGGGACAGGCACCCTCCAAGAGACCCAGTACTTC. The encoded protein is CASSLGTGTLQETQYF.

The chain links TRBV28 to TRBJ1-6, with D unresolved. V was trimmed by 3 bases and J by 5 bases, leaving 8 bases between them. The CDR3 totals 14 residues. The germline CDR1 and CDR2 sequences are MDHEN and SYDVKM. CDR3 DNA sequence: TGTGCCAGCAGTTTTTCTGGCGATAATTCACCCCTCCACTTT. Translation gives CASSFSGDNSPLHF.